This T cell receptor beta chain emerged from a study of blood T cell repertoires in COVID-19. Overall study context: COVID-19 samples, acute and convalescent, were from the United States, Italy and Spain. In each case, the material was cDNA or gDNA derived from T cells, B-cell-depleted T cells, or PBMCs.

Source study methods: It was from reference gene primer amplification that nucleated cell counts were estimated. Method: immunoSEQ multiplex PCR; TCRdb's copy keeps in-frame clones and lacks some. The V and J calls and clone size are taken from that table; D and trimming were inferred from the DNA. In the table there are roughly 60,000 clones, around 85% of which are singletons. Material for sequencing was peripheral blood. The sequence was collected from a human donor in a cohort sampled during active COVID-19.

The CDR3 is CASQTQGRTGELFF. The CDR3, as DNA: TGCGCCAGCCAAACACAGGGAAGGACCGGGGAGCTGTTTTTT. The rearrangement joins TRBV5-1 to TRBJ2-2; TRBD1 might be the D (6 bases). The CDR3 consists of 14 residues. V was pared by 7 bases and J by 5 bases, with 15 bases between. CDR1 is SGHRS, CDR2 YFSETQ, per germline.